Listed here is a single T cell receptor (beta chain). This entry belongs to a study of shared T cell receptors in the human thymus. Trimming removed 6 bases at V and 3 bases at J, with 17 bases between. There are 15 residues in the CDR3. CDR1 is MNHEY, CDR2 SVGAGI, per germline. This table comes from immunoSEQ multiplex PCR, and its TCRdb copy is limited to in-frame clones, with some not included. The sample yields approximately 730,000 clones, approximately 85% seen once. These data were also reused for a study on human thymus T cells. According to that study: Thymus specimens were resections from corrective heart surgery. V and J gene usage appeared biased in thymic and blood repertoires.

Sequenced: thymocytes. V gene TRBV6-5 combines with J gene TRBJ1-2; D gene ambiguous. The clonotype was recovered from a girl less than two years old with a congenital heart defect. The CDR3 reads CASRPILGRDYGYTF. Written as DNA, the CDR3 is TGTGCCAGCAGGCCCATCCTCGGGAGGGACTATGGCTACACCTTC.